A selection of T cell receptor beta chains follows, all from one sample in a study of shared clonotypes between healthy human individuals. Profiled with immunoSEQ multiplex PCR; TCRdb holds only in-frame clones, not every one. Of some 1 million clones in the sample, under 80% were seen once. The sequencing sample was made of memory CD4+ T cells sorted from blood. The source of these receptors is a man younger than 30 in good health. Both conserved end residues are part of each CDR3. The order of the fields is J gene, clone size, D gene, V gene, CDR3 protein, CDR3 DNA. A D gene is named only where the DNA matches it firmly. Rows may omit the clone size; those that give it use once, few, many or a size class.

TRBJ1-6,-,-,TRBV5-1,CASSSTGIYNSPLHF,TGCGCCAGCAGCTCGACCGGAATCTATAATTCACCCCTCCACTTT
TRBJ1-5,-,TRBD1,TRBV19,CASSIGTGGISNQPQHF,TGTGCCAGTAGTATCGGGACAGGGGGGATTAGCAATCAGCCCCAGCATTTT
TRBJ1-1,few,-,TRBV6-5,CASSYSRRMNTEAFF,TGTGCCAGCAGTTACTCCCGGAGGATGAACACTGAAGCTTTCTTT
TRBJ2-5,-,TRBD2,TRBV6-5,CASRPAGPTGETQYF,TGTGCCAGCAGACCAGCGGGACCGACGGGGGAGACCCAGTACTTC
TRBJ2-7,-,-,TRBV13,CASSYSPLGDSEQYF,TGTGCCAGCAGCTACAGCCCCCTGGGGGACTCCGAGCAGTACTTC
TRBJ1-5,-,TRBD1,TRBV18,CASSPPGGDQPQHF,TGTGCCAGCTCACCACCAGGGGGCGATCAGCCCCAGCATTTT
TRBJ1-4,-,TRBD1,TRBV6-6,CASTQDRGRFEKLFF,TGTGCCAGCACCCAAGACAGGGGGCGCTTTGAAAAACTGTTTTTT
TRBJ1-5,few,-,TRBV30,CAWSVGVLNQPQHF,TGTGCCTGGAGCGTCGGGGTCCTCAATCAGCCCCAGCATTTT
TRBJ2-2,once,-,TRBV7-2,CASPAPAGDTGELFF,TGTGCCAGCCCGGCGCCGGCAGGGGACACCGGGGAGCTGTTTTTT
TRBJ1-2,once,TRBD1,TRBV4-1,CASSQDGTRDSGGYTF,TGCGCCAGCAGCCAAGATGGGACCCGGGACAGCGGCGGCTACACCTTC
TRBJ2-7,few,-,TRBV2,CASSVIVDEQYF,TGTGCCAGCAGTGTTATAGTTGACGAGCAGTACTTC
TRBJ1-1,-,TRBD1,TRBV10-3,CAISGSGGLMNTEAFF,TGTGCCATCAGTGGATCAGGGGGGCTCATGAACACTGAAGCTTTCTTT
TRBJ2-2,few,TRBD1,TRBV11-2,CASSWTGTGGSGELFF,TGTGCCAGCAGCTGGACCGGGACAGGGGGCTCCGGGGAGCTGTTTTTT
TRBJ2-7,-,-,TRBV28,CASSSLRYEQYF,TGTGCCAGCAGCTCCCTCCGTTACGAGCAGTACTTC
TRBJ2-7,-,-,TRBV11-2,CASSFRPTGDEQYF,TGTGCCAGCAGCTTTCGCCCTACCGGGGACGAGCAGTACTTC
TRBJ2-7,-,-,TRBV6-5,CASQPAAPGYEQYF,TGTGCCAGCCAACCGGCGGCACCCGGCTACGAGCAGTACTTC
TRBJ2-1,-,TRBD2,TRBV19,CASTMGGVPGNEQFF,TGTGCCAGTACCATGGGGGGGGTCCCTGGCAATGAGCAGTTCTTC
TRBJ1-1,-,-,TRBV7-2,CASSLRGTEAFF,TGTGCCAGCAGCTTAAGGGGGACTGAAGCTTTCTTT
TRBJ1-2,-,-,TRBV5-6,CASSRDRTVYGYTF,TGTGCCAGCAGCCGAGACAGGACCGTCTATGGCTACACCTTC
TRBJ1-2,-,-,TRBV28,CASSRGGSFLSGYTF,TGTGCCAGTTCCCGCGGGGGCAGTTTTTTGTCTGGCTACACCTTC
TRBJ2-7,-,-,TRBV6-5,CASTAGAEQYF,TGTGCCAGCACGGCAGGGGCCGAGCAGTACTTC
TRBJ2-7,-,TRBD2,TRBV4-2,CASSQELAGAHEQYF,TGTGCCAGCAGCCAAGAACTAGCGGGGGCACACGAGCAGTACTTC
TRBJ2-7,-,-,TRBV11-2,CASRILLGDEQYF,TGTGCCAGCAGGATTCTACTAGGCGACGAGCAGTACTTC
TRBJ2-7,-,-,TRBV5-1,CASSLEGRGVEQYF,TGCGCCAGCAGCTTGGAAGGCAGGGGGGTCGAGCAGTACTTC
TRBJ2-3,few,TRBD1,TRBV27,CASSLVGTGSGDTQYF,TGTGCCAGCAGTTTAGTTGGGACAGGGAGTGGAGATACGCAGTATTTT
TRBJ2-5,-,-,TRBV18,CASSRGSEETQYF,TGTGCCAGCTCACGAGGATCGGAAGAGACCCAGTACTTC
TRBJ2-5,once,TRBD2,TRBV5-4,CASSSRGSGGLQETQYF,TGTGCCAGCAGCTCGAGGGGTAGCGGGGGCCTACAAGAGACCCAGTACTTC
TRBJ2-3,-,-,TRBV18,CASSPLLSDTQYF,TGTGCCAGCTCACCACTGTTATCGGATACGCAGTATTTT
TRBJ2-1,-,-,TRBV15,CATSREMSSYNEQFF,TGTGCCACCAGCAGAGAGATGAGCTCCTACAATGAGCAGTTCTTC
TRBJ1-5,-,-,TRBV18,CASSPQGYGNQPQHF,TGTGCCAGCTCGCCTCAGGGGTACGGCAATCAGCCCCAGCATTTT
TRBJ1-2,-,-,TRBV6-1,CASTRQLTESYGYTF,TGTGCCAGCACCAGACAGCTAACAGAGTCTTATGGCTACACCTTC
TRBJ1-3,-,-,TRBV19,CASSIDTYSGNTIYF,TGTGCCAGTAGTATCGACACTTACTCTGGAAACACCATATATTTT
TRBJ2-7,many,TRBD1,TRBV27,CASSFTGGGIYEQYF,TGTGCCAGCAGTTTCACAGGGGGCGGAATTTACGAGCAGTACTTC
TRBJ1-6,once,-,TRBV10-3,CAITQGSNSPLHF,TGTGCCATCACGCAAGGGTCGAATTCACCCCTCCACTTT
TRBJ2-2,-,TRBD1,TRBV11-2,CASSRRDRGNTGELFF,TGTGCCAGCAGCAGAAGGGACAGGGGGAACACCGGGGAGCTGTTTTTT
TRBJ2-1,-,TRBD1,TRBV6-4,CASSDGTGQFF,TGTGCCAGCAGTGACGGGACAGGGCAGTTCTTC
TRBJ2-5,-,TRBD2,TRBV27,CASSDSGSKKTQYF,TGTGCCAGCAGTGATAGCGGGAGTAAGAAGACCCAGTACTTC
TRBJ2-2,-,TRBD2,TRBV11-2,CASSLSGGAFGELFF,TGTGCCAGCAGCCTTAGCGGGGGGGCCTTCGGGGAGCTGTTTTTT
TRBJ2-7,-,-,TRBV6-5,CATTLTRGLTYEQYF,TGTGCCACCACCCTTACCAGGGGCTTAACCTACGAGCAGTACTTC
TRBJ2-3,-,-,TRBV5-4,CASSLDGGRTDTQYF,TGTGCCAGCAGCCTGGACGGGGGGCGCACAGATACGCAGTATTTT
TRBJ1-1,-,-,TRBV2,CASSEEGGTEAFF,TGTGCCAGCAGCGAGGAAGGGGGCACTGAAGCTTTCTTT
TRBJ2-7,-,-,TRBV7-6,CASSPTSGRGSYEQYF,TGTGCCAGCAGCCCCACCTCGGGTAGAGGCTCCTACGAGCAGTACTTC
TRBJ1-3,-,-,TRBV28,CASSSITPSVHSGNTIYF,TGTGCCAGCAGTTCTATTACCCCGAGCGTTCACTCTGGAAACACCATATATTTT
TRBJ2-7,-,-,TRBV27,CASSAFGSDYEQYF,TGTGCCAGCAGTGCTTTCGGGTCCGACTACGAGCAGTACTTC
TRBJ2-7,-,-,TRBV7-2,CASSLEGRPGSPYEQYF,TGTGCCAGCAGCTTAGAGGGCCGACCCGGGAGTCCCTACGAGCAGTACTTC
TRBJ1-5,few,-,TRBV7-9,CASSLGSGGLLNQPQHF,TGTGCCAGCAGCTTAGGATCGGGGGGCTTACTCAATCAGCCCCAGCATTTT
TRBJ2-7,few,-,TRBV29-1,CSVAGAYRAGEQYF,TGCAGCGTTGCTGGAGCCTACAGGGCCGGCGAGCAGTACTTC
TRBJ1-4,-,TRBD1,TRBV30,CAWKGTGGPNEKLFF,TGTGCCTGGAAGGGGACAGGGGGTCCTAATGAAAAACTGTTTTTT
TRBJ1-4,once,-,TRBV6-1,CASSEASGFRKLFF,TGTGCCAGCAGTGAAGCCTCGGGCTTCCGAAAACTGTTTTTT